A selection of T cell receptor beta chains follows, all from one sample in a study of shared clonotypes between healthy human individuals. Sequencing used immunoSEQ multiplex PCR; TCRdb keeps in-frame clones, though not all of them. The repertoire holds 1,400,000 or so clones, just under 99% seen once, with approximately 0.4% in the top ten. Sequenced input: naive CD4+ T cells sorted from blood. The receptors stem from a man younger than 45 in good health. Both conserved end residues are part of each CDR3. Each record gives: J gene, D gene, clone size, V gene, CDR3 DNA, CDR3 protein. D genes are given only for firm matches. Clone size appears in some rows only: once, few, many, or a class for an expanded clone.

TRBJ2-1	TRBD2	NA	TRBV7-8	TGTGCCAGCAGCCTAACACTAGCGGGAGTGGTAGGTGAGCAGTTCTTC	CASSLTLAGVVGEQFF
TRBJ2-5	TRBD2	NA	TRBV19	TGTGCCAGTAGGTTGGCGGGAGGTGAGACCCAGTACTTC	CASRLAGGETQYF
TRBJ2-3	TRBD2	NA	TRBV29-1	TGCAGCGTTTCCCCCCTAGCGGGAGGACACACAGATACGCAGTATTTT	CSVSPLAGGHTDTQYF
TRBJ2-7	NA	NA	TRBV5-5	TGTGCCAGCAGCCAGTCGGGTTCTGCCTACGAGCAGTACTTC	CASSQSGSAYEQYF
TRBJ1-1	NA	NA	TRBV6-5	TGTGCCAGCAGCCTTCCGGGGCCAAACACTGAAGCTTTCTTT	CASSLPGPNTEAFF
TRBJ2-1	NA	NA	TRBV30	TGTGCCTGGCTAGCGAGCTCCTACAATGAGCAGTTCTTC	CAWLASSYNEQFF
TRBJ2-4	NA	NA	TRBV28	TGTGCCAGCAGCAAGACCGCACTAGCCAAAAACATTCAGTACTTC	CASSKTALAKNIQYF
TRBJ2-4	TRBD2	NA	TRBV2	TGTGCCAGCAGTCGGACTAGACTTCAAAACATTCAGTACTTC	CASSRTRLQNIQYF
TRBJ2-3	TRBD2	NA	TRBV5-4	TGTGCCAGCAGCTCCCCCCCTAGCGGTGCCACAGATACGCAGTATTTT	CASSSPPSGATDTQYF
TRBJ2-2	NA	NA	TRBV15	TGTGCCACCAGCAGGAGACAGGGAGGTACCGGGGAGCTGTTTTTT	CATSRRQGGTGELFF
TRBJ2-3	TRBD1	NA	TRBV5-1	TGCGCCAGCAGCCTTACAGGGGTGGATACGCAGTATTTT	CASSLTGVDTQYF
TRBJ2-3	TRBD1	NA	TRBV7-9	TGTGCCAGCAGCTTAGTAACCGACAGGGGGCTGCGCACAGATACGCAGTATTTT	CASSLVTDRGLRTDTQYF
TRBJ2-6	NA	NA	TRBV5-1	TGCGCCAGCAGCACCACAGGGACTGGGGCCAACGTCCTGACTTTC	CASSTTGTGANVLTF
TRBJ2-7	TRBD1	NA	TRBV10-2	TGCGCCAGTCGACAGGGCTACGAGCAGTACTTC	CASRQGYEQYF
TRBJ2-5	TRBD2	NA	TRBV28	TGTGCCAGCAGCCGGAGACTAGCGGGAAGGGGAGAGACCCAGTACTTC	CASSRRLAGRGETQYF
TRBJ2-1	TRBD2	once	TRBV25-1	TGTGCCAGCAGGGGGACTAGCGGGCCTTACAATGAGCAGTTCTTC	CASRGTSGPYNEQFF
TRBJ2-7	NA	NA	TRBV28	TGTGCCAGCAGCCCAGGGCCGTTGAGCTCCTACGAGCAGTACTTC	CASSPGPLSSYEQYF
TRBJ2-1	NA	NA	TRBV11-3	TGTGCCAGCAGCTTAGATAAAGGGGGTTGGAGTGAGCAGTTCTTC	CASSLDKGGWSEQFF